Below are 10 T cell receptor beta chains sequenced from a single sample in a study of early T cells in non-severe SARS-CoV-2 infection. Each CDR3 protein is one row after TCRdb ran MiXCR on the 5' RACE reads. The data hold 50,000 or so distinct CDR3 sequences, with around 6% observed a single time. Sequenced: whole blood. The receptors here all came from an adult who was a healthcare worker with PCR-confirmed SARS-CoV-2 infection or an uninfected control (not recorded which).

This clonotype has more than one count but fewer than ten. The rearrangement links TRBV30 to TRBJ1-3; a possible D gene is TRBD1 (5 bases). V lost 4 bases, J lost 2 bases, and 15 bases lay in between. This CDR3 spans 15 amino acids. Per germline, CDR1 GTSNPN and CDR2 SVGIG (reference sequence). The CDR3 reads CAWMRGRSTGNTIYF. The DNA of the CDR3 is TGTGCCTGGATGCGGGGCAGATCTACTGGAAACACCATATATTTT.

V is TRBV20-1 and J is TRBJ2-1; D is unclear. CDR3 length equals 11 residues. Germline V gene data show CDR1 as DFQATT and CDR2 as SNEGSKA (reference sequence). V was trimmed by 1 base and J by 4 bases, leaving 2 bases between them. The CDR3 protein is CSARAYNEQFF. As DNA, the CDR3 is TGCAGTGCTAGAGCTTACAATGAGCAGTTCTTC.

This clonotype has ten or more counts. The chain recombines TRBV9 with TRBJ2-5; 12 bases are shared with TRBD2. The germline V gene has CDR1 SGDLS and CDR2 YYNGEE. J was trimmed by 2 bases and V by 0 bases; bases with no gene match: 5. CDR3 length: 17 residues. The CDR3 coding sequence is TGTGCCAGCAGCGTAGGAACTAGCGGGGGGATACAAGAGACCCAGTACTTC. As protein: CASSVGTSGGIQETQYF.

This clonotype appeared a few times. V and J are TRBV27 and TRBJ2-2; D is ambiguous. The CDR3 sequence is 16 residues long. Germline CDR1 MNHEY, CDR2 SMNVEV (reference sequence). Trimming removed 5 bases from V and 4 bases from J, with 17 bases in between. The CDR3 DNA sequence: TGTGCCAGCAGTCTAGGCATGGGCCCCTCCACCGGGGAGCTGTTTTTT. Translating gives CASSLGMGPSTGELFF.

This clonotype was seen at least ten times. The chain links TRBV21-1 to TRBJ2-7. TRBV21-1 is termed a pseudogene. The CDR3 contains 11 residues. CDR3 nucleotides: TGTGCCAGCAGCAAATATTACGAGCAGTACTTC. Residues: CASSKYYEQYF.

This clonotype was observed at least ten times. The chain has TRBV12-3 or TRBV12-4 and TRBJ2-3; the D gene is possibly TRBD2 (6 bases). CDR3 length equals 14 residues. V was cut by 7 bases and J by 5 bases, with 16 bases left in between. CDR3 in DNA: TGTGCCAGCACGGGACTTCGTCGGGTAGATACGCAGTATTTT. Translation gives CASTGLRRVDTQYF.

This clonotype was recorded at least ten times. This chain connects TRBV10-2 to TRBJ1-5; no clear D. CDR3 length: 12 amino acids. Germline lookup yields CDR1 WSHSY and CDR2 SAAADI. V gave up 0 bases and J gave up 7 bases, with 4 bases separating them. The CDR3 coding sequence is TGCGCCAGCAGTGAGTCTGGACAGCCCCAGCATTTT. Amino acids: CASSESGQPQHF.

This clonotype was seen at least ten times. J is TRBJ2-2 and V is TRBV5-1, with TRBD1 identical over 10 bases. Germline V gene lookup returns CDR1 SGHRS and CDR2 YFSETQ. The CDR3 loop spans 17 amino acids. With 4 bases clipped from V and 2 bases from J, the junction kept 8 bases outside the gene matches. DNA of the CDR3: TGCGCCAGCAGCCTGACAGGGGGCGGATACAACACCGGGGAGCTGTTTTTT. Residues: CASSLTGGGYNTGELFF.

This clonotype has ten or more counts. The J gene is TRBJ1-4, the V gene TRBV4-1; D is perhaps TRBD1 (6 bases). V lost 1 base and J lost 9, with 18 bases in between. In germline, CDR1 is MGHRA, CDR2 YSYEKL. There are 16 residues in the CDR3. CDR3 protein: CASSQADRPLGQKLFF. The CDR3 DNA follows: TGCGCCAGCAGCCAAGCGGACAGACCACTAGGGCAAAAACTGTTTTTT.

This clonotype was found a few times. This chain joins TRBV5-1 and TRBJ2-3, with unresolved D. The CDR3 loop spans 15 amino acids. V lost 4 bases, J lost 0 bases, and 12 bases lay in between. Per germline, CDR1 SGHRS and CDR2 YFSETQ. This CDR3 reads CASSLNVPSTDTQYF. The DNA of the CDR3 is TGCGCCAGCAGCCTGAACGTCCCTAGCACAGATACGCAGTATTTT. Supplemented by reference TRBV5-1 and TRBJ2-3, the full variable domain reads KAGVTQTPRYLIKTRGQQVTLSCSPISGHRSVSWYQQTPGQGLQFLFEYFSETQRNKGNFPGRFSGRQFSNSRSEMNVSTLELGDSALYLCASSLNVPSTDTQYFGPGTRLTVL.